These T cell receptor beta chains were read from a single sample in a study of T cells after yellow fever vaccination. TCRdb re-derived calls from the 5' RACE reads in MiXCR, one entry per CDR3 protein. The sample shows roughly 330,000 distinct CDR3 sequences, approximately 3.9% of them seen only once. This specimen consisted of PBMCs, obtained 5 days after the yellow fever booster vaccination. The receptors were sampled from a man between 18 and 35 years old who received the YFV17D yellow fever vaccine. Both conserved end residues are part of each CDR3. A D gene is named only where the DNA matches it firmly. Some rows mark clone size as missing; the rest say once, few, many or name a class of expanded clone.

>TRBV2|-|many|TRBJ2-3
CASSASADTQYF
TGTGCCAGCAGTGCGTCTGCAGATACGCAGTATTTT
>TRBV4-1|-|many|TRBJ1-5
CASSQGDGNQPQHF
TGCGCCAGCAGCCAGGGGGATGGTAATCAGCCCCAGCATTTT
>TRBV5-1|-|-|TRBJ2-5
CASSPAGLQETQYF
TGCGCCAGCAGCCCAGCAGGGCTACAAGAGACCCAGTACTTC
>TRBV20-1|-|few|TRBJ1-5
CSAPTPGLNQPQHF
TGCAGTGCTCCGACCCCGGGACTTAATCAGCCCCAGCATTTT
>TRBV7-3|TRBD2|many|TRBJ2-7
CASSSKGTSDHEQYF
TGTGCCAGCAGCTCTAAGGGTACTAGCGATCACGAGCAGTACTTC
>TRBV30|-|-|TRBJ2-3
CAWSVGSGTDTQYF
TGTGCCTGGAGTGTAGGGAGCGGCACAGATACGCAGTATTTT
>TRBV7-3|-|-|TRBJ2-2
CASSLSAGGTGELFF
TGTGCCAGCAGTTTGTCGGCAGGGGGGACCGGGGAGCTGTTTTTT
>TRBV29-1|TRBD2|-|TRBJ2-3
CSVDSSGGSTDTQYF
TGCAGCGTTGACTCTAGCGGGGGAAGCACAGATACGCAGTATTTT
>TRBV20-1|-|-|TRBJ1-4
CSATGAGGGEKLFF
TGCAGTGCAACAGGTGCCGGAGGGGGTGAAAAACTGTTTTTT
>TRBV5-1|-|few|TRBJ1-2
CASSQDRNGYTF
TGCGCCAGCAGCCAGGACAGAAATGGCTACACCTTC
>TRBV7-9|TRBD2|few|TRBJ2-1
CASSSAGGSYNEQFF
TGTGCCAGCAGCTCAGCGGGGGGATCCTACAATGAGCAGTTCTTC
>TRBV9|-|few|TRBJ1-4
CASIQRYSSNEKLFF
TGTGCCAGCATCCAGAGGTACAGCAGTAATGAAAAACTGTTTTTT
>TRBV2|TRBD2|many|TRBJ2-5
CASSGASGGQETQYF
TGTGCCAGCAGTGGGGCTAGCGGGGGGCAAGAGACCCAGTACTTC
>TRBV18|-|few|TRBJ2-3
CASSPTAGPDTQYF
TGTGCCAGCTCCCCCACGGCAGGGCCAGATACGCAGTATTTT
>TRBV4-3|-|-|TRBJ2-7
CASSQDADHYEQYF
TGCGCCAGCAGCCAAGATGCGGACCACTACGAGCAGTACTTC
>TRBV4-2|-|-|TRBJ2-1
CASSQEVGGGDNEQFF
TGTGCCAGCAGCCAAGAGGTGGGGGGCGGAGACAATGAGCAGTTCTTC
>TRBV5-1|TRBD1|many|TRBJ1-2
CASSLEGAGYGYTF
TGCGCCAGCAGCTTGGAGGGGGCCGGCTATGGCTACACCTTC
>TRBV14|-|few|TRBJ1-1
CASSQVPKLPWVEAFF
TGTGCCAGCAGCCAAGTCCCCAAGCTACCCTGGGTTGAAGCTTTCTTT
>TRBV6-6|-|few|TRBJ1-2
CASMASNYGYTF
TGTGCCAGCATGGCCTCTAACTATGGCTACACCTTC
>TRBV5-1|-|many|TRBJ2-5
CASSSAQMYQETQYF
TGCGCCAGCAGCTCGGCTCAGATGTACCAAGAGACCCAGTACTTC
>TRBV12-3/TRBV12-4|-|-|TRBJ2-2
CASSLQTGPNTGELFF
TGTGCCAGCAGTTTACAGACGGGGCCTAACACCGGGGAGCTGTTTTTT
>TRBV10-3|-|few|TRBJ2-3
CAISESTVTDTQYF
TGTGCCATCAGTGAGTCGACAGTCACAGATACGCAGTATTTT
>TRBV5-1|TRBD1|many|TRBJ1-4
CASSLQGELFF
TGCGCCAGCAGCTTGCAGGGGGAACTGTTTTTT
>TRBV18|-|few|TRBJ1-1
CASSQGEDTEAFF
TGTGCCAGCTCACAGGGTGAGGACACTGAAGCTTTCTTT
>TRBV5-4|-|-|TRBJ1-4
CASSFNSGGGEKLFF
TGTGCCAGCAGCTTCAATTCGGGAGGAGGGGAAAAACTGTTTTTT
>TRBV5-1|-|-|TRBJ1-2
CASDRTPLSGGYTF
TGCGCCAGCGACAGGACACCCCTCTCGGGTGGCTACACCTTC
>TRBV5-6|-|many|TRBJ1-2
CASSPTADYGYTF
TGTGCCAGCAGCCCTACGGCAGATTATGGCTACACCTTC
>TRBV14|-|-|TRBJ2-3
CASSPTVNTDTQYF
TGTGCCAGCAGCCCGACAGTTAACACAGATACGCAGTATTTT
>TRBV5-5|-|few|TRBJ1-5
CASSLSMAGGNQPQHF
TGTGCCAGCAGCTTGAGTATGGCAGGGGGCAATCAGCCCCAGCATTTT
>TRBV20-1|TRBD1|few|TRBJ1-1
CSARDLTGKVGNTEAFF
TGCAGTGCTAGAGATTTGACAGGGAAGGTCGGGAACACTGAAGCTTTCTTT
>TRBV7-8|-|many|TRBJ2-1
CASSFSGVGEQFF
TGTGCCAGCAGCTTCTCGGGGGTGGGTGAGCAGTTCTTC
>TRBV6-1|-|many|TRBJ2-2
CASRPQGGTPGELFF
TGTGCCAGCAGGCCACAGGGGGGGACCCCCGGGGAGCTGTTTTTT
>TRBV4-2|TRBD2|-|TRBJ2-3
CASSQDPGLGADTQYF
TGTGCCAGCAGCCAAGATCCGGGACTAGGGGCAGATACGCAGTATTTT
>TRBV5-1|-|few|TRBJ1-2
CASAVEGSYGYTF
TGCGCCAGCGCTGTCGAAGGGAGTTATGGCTACACCTTC
>TRBV9|TRBD1|few|TRBJ1-2
CASSADRGINGYTF
TGTGCCAGCAGCGCCGACAGGGGGATAAATGGCTACACCTTC
>TRBV7-9|TRBD1|-|TRBJ1-1
CATSGTGGWGTEAFF
TGTGCCACCTCCGGGACAGGGGGCTGGGGCACTGAAGCTTTCTTT
>TRBV27|TRBD1|-|TRBJ2-5
CASSYGTVGETQYF
TGTGCCAGCAGTTACGGGACAGTCGGAGAGACCCAGTACTTC
>TRBV7-3|-|few|TRBJ2-2
CASNQGATGELFF
TGTGCCAGCAACCAGGGAGCCACCGGGGAGCTGTTTTTT
>TRBV6-5|TRBD1|many|TRBJ1-1
CASSLQGASITEAFF
TGTGCCAGCAGCCTACAGGGGGCTAGTATTACTGAAGCTTTCTTT
>TRBV7-2|-|few|TRBJ2-5
CASSSYTGKETQYF
TGTGCCAGCAGCTCCTACACAGGGAAAGAGACCCAGTACTTC
>TRBV4-3|-|-|TRBJ2-7
CASSQEWQLLYYEQYF
TGCGCCAGCAGCCAAGAATGGCAACTCTTATACTACGAGCAGTACTTC
>TRBV7-8|-|few|TRBJ2-1
CASSLLEAVDNEQFF
TGTGCCAGCAGCTTATTAGAGGCAGTGGACAATGAGCAGTTCTTC
>TRBV12-3/TRBV12-4|-|-|TRBJ2-3
CASSFNRRIRTQYF
TGTGCCAGCAGTTTTAACAGGAGAATCAGAACGCAGTATTTT
>TRBV4-1|-|few|TRBJ1-5
CASSGDPAYQPQHF
TGCGCCAGCAGCGGGGACCCCGCTTACCAGCCCCAGCATTTT
>TRBV20-1|-|-|TRBJ2-3
CSASPGADTDTQYF
TGCAGTGCCTCCCCGGGGGCGGACACAGATACGCAGTATTTT
>TRBV5-1|-|many|TRBJ2-1
CASSPGGRVVNEQFF
TGCGCCAGCAGCCCCGGGGGTAGGGTAGTTAATGAGCAGTTCTTC
>TRBV7-2|-|many|TRBJ2-3
CASSLAGQQKTDTQYF
TGTGCCAGCAGCTTAGCGGGTCAACAGAAGACAGATACGCAGTATTTT
>TRBV27|TRBD2|-|TRBJ2-7
CASSLPLAGEQYF
TGTGCCAGCAGTTTACCGCTAGCGGGGGAGCAGTACTTC
>TRBV6-2/TRBV6-3|-|few|TRBJ1-5
CASSASVDSNQPQHF
TGTGCCAGCAGTGCCAGCGTAGATAGCAATCAGCCCCAGCATTTT
>TRBV10-3|TRBD1|-|TRBJ1-4
CATRGQGVAYEKLFF
TGTGCCACTCGAGGACAGGGGGTAGCTTATGAAAAACTGTTTTTT